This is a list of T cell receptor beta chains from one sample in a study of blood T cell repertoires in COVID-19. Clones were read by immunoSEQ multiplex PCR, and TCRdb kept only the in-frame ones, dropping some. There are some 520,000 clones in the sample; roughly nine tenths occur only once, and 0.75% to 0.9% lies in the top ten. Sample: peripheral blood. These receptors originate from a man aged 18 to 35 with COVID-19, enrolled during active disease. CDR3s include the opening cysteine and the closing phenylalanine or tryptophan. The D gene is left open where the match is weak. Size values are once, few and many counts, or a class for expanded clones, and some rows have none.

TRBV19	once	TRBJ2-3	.	TGTGCCAGTCCTCTCGCGGGAAATAGTTTTGCAGATACGCAGTATTTT	CASPLAGNSFADTQYF
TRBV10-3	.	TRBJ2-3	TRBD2	TGTGCCATCGCCGCTAGCGGGAGGGCCGTAGATACGCAGTATTTT	CAIAASGRAVDTQYF
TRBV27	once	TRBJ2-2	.	TGTGCCAGCAGTTTACTGGGGGCGCGAACCGGGGAGCTGTTTTTT	CASSLLGARTGELFF
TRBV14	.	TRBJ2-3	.	TGTGCCAGCAGGCGCTTCATAGACACAGATACGCAGTATTTT	CASRRFIDTDTQYF
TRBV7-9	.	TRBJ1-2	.	TGTGCCAGCAGCTTATTAGGCTACACCTTC	CASSLLGYTF
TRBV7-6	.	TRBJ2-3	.	TGTGCCAGCAGCTCGTCAGGGTTGTCAGATACGCAGTATTTT	CASSSSGLSDTQYF
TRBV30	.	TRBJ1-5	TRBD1	TGTGCCTGGAGCAAAACAGGGGGGAACCAGCCCCAGCATTTT	CAWSKTGGNQPQHF
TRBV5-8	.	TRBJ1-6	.	TGTGCCAGCAGCAGCGACAGAAATTCACCCCTCCACTTT	CASSSDRNSPLHF
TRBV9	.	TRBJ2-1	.	TGTGCCAGCAGCTTAGATCTTAGCGACTCCTACAATGAGCAGTTCTTC	CASSLDLSDSYNEQFF
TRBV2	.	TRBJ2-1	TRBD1	TGTGCCAGCAGCCGGGGACAGGCTACCGGTAATGAGCAGTTCTTC	CASSRGQATGNEQFF
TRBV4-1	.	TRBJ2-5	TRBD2	TGCGCCAGCAGCTGGACTAGCGGGGGCGGAGAGACCCAGTACTTC	CASSWTSGGGETQYF
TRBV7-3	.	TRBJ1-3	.	TGTGCCAGCCCCCCGATAGGGGCCGGAAACACCATATATTTT	CASPPIGAGNTIYF
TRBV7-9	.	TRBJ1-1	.	TGTGCCAGCAGCTACTTGGACAGTGAAGCTTTCTTT	CASSYLDSEAFF
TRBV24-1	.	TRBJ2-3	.	TGTGCCACCAGTGACCAGGGGGATACGCAGTATTTT	CATSDQGDTQYF
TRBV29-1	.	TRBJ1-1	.	TGCAGCGGTGAAGGACAGAACACTGAAGCTTTCTTT	CSGEGQNTEAFF
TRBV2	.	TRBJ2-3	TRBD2	TGTGCCAGCAGTGAGGGGGGACTAGCGGGTTTCACAGATACGCAGTATTTT	CASSEGGLAGFTDTQYF
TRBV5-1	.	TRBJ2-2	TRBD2	TGCGCCAGCAGCCCAGCGGGGGATCGGCTGTTTTTT	CASSPAGDRLFF
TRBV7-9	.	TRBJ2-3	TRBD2	TGTGCCAGCAGCTACAGCGGGGGGTCCACAGATACGCAGTATTTT	CASSYSGGSTDTQYF
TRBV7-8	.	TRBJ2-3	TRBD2	TGTGCCAGCAGCTTAGTCGGGGGAGGGGATACGCAGTATTTT	CASSLVGGGDTQYF
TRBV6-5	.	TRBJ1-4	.	TGTGCCAGCACCGAAATCCATCGGACTAATGAAAAACTGTTTTTT	CASTEIHRTNEKLFF
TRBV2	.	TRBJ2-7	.	TGTGCCAGCAGTGAAAATGGAGACCACGAGCAGTACTTC	CASSENGDHEQYF
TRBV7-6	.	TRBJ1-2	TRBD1	TGTGCCAGCAGCTTTACAGGGGGATATGGCTACACCTTC	CASSFTGGYGYTF
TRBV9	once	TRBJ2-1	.	TGTGCCAGCAGCGTAGCTATCGCGGGAGAGCAGTTCTTC	CASSVAIAGEQFF
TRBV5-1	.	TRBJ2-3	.	TGCGCCAGCAGTGGCGGTCGGCTGGCAGATACGCAGTATTTT	CASSGGRLADTQYF
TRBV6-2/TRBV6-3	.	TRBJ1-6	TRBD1	TGTGCCAGCAGTTACTTGGGACAGGGACGATCACCCCTCCACTTT	CASSYLGQGRSPLHF
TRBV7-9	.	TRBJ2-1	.	TGTGCCAGCAGCTTAGCTGGGAGCAATGAGCAGTTCTTC	CASSLAGSNEQFF
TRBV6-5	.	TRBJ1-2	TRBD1	TGTGCCAGCAGGGTACAGGGGGGAGGCTACACCTTC	CASRVQGGGYTF
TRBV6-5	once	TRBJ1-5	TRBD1	TGTGCCAGCAGACCCGACAGGGGGGACCAGCCCCAGCATTTT	CASRPDRGDQPQHF
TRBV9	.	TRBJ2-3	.	TGTGCCAGCAGTGGAGGGGCAGGGGGTCCAGATACGCAGTATTTT	CASSGGAGGPDTQYF
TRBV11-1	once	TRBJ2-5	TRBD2	TGTGCCAGCAGCTCCTTACTAGCGGGGGGGACCCAGTACTTC	CASSSLLAGGTQYF
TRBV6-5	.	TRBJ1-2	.	TGTGCCAGCAGTTACTCCACCCCAGGGGACGGCTACACCTTC	CASSYSTPGDGYTF
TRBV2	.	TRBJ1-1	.	TGTGCCAGCAGTGAAGGATTTAGGGGAAAGAACACTGAAGCTTTCTTT	CASSEGFRGKNTEAFF
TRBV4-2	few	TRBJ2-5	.	TGTGCCAGCAGCCAAGATAGGGTGGCGGGGCAAGAGACCCAGTACTTC	CASSQDRVAGQETQYF
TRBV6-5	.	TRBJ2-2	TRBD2	TGTGCCAGTGTAGGCGGGAGGGCTCTCACCGGGGAGCTGTTTTTT	CASVGGRALTGELFF
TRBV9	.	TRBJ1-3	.	TGTGCCAGCACCTCCGGGGTGAGCTCTGGAAACACCATATATTTT	CASTSGVSSGNTIYF
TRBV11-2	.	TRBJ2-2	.	TGTGCCAGCAGCTTATTGGGGAGGGGGTTGACCGGGGAGCTGTTTTTT	CASSLLGRGLTGELFF
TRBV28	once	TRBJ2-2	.	TGTGCCAGCAGTAGATCAGGGACCGGGGAGCTGTTTTTT	CASSRSGTGELFF
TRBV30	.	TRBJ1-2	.	TGTGCCTGGAGTTCAGATGCGGTTTACTATGGCTACACCTTC	CAWSSDAVYYGYTF
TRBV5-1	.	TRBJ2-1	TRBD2	TGCGCCAGCAGCAATCCCGGGACTAGCGGGGATAGCTCCTACAATGAGCAGTTCTTC	CASSNPGTSGDSSYNEQFF
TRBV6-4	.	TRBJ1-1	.	TGTGCCAGCAGACGGGGGGCGAATTTATTCACTGAAGCTTTCTTT	CASRRGANLFTEAFF
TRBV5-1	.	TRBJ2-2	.	TGCGCCAGCACCCATACCGGGGAGCTGTTTTTT	CASTHTGELFF
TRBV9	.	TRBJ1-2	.	TGTGCCAGCAGCAAAAGCCTAGGGGGAGGCTACACCTTC	CASSKSLGGGYTF
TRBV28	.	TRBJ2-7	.	TGTGCCAGCCAGAGGAGTTTAAGCCCGTACGAGCAGTACTTC	CASQRSLSPYEQYF
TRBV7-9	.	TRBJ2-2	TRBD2	TGTGCCAGCAGCCTGGGACTAGCGGGAGACGGGGAGCTGTTTTTT	CASSLGLAGDGELFF
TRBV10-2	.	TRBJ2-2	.	TGCGCCAGCAGTGATCGCGAGGCGAGCACCGGGGAGCTGTTTTTT	CASSDREASTGELFF
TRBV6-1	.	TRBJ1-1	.	TGTGCCAGCAGTGACATGTCGAACACTGAAGCTTTCTTT	CASSDMSNTEAFF
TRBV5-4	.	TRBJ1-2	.	TGTGCCAGCAGCTTTCGGCGGGGGGAAGGTGGCTACACCTTC	CASSFRRGEGGYTF
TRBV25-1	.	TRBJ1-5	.	TGTGCCACCAGGGCGGGACCCAATCAGCCCCAGCATTTT	CATRAGPNQPQHF
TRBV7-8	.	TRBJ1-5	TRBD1	TGTGCCAGCAGCTTAGCGACGGGACAGGGTTTAAGTCAGCCCCAGCATTTT	CASSLATGQGLSQPQHF